This T cell receptor (beta chain) was profiled in a study of CD8+CD57+ T cells in acquired aplastic anemia. Study at large: DNA recovered from sorted CD4+ and CD8+ cells had a mean of about 3 ug.

Individuals selected for sequencing had exhibited CD8+CD57+ cell expansion on flow cytometry. Patients had received no therapy at the time of blood sampling. Broader study findings: Patients and controls shared 25 to 30 CD8+ CDR3 sequences, highly expressed in patients.

Investigators profiled TCR beta VDJ and CDR3 from genomic DNA template. In TCRdb, the reads were re-called with MiXCR into one record per CDR3 protein. The repertoire holds about 200,000 distinct CDR3 sequences, with 50% to 70% as singletons. This CDR3 contains 12 residues. Germline lookup yields CDR1 DFQATT and CDR2 SNEGSKA (reference sequence). Trimming cost V 2 bases and J 2 bases, with 7 bases left between them. This clonotype was observed a few times. The antigen remains undetermined. Material for sequencing was sorted CD4+, CD8+, or CD8+CD57+ T cells (not recorded which) from PBMCs. This chain uses TRBV20-1 with TRBJ2-7; no clear D. The source of this sequence is a human donor with aplastic anemia. CDR3 sequence (DNA): TGCAGTGCTAGAAACGTGGCCTACGAGCAGTACTTC. Translation: CSARNVAYEQYF.